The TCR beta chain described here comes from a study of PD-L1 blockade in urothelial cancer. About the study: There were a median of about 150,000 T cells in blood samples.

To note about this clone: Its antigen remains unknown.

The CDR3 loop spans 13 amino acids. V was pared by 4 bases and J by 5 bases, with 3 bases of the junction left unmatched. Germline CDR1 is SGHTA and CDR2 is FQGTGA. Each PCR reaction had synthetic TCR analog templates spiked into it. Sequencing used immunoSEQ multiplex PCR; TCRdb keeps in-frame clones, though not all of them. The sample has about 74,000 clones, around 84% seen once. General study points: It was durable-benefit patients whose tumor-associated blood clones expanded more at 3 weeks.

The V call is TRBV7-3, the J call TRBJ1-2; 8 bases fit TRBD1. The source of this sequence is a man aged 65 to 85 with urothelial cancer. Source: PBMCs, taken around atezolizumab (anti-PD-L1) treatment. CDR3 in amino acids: CASSYDRGYGYTF. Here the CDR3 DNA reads TGTGCCAGCAGCTATGACAGGGGTTATGGCTACACCTTC.